This T cell receptor (beta chain) was sequenced during a study of lymphopenia after photon versus proton radiotherapy. Germline lookup yields CDR1 SGHVS and CDR2 FQNEAQ. Trimming took off 6 bases at V and 1 base at J, with 11 bases between the two ends. This CDR3 comprises 14 residues. Data came from immunoSEQ multiplex PCR; TCRdb stores just in-frame clones and leaves some out. The sample has about 68,000 clones, roughly 90% seen once. Study-level findings and limits: Photon-treated patients lost naive T cells and TCR diversity; proton-treated stayed stable.

Remarks on this clone: No antigen is known for it.

The TCR was taken from a woman in her 70s with pancreatic cancer. The V gene is TRBV7-8, the J gene TRBJ2-3; D unclear. Material: peripheral blood, obtained from a patient treated with photon-based radiotherapy. CDR3 protein: CASRLALGTDTQYF. The CDR3 DNA is TGTGCCAGCAGACTCGCGCTAGGCACAGATACGCAGTATTTT. The complete variable domain, with remaining parts taken from reference TRBV7-8 and TRBJ2-3, reads GAGVSQSPRYKVAKRGQDVALRCDPISGHVSLFWYQQALGQGPEFLTYFQNEAQLDKSGLPSDRFFAERPEGSVSTLKIQRTQQEDSAVYLCASRLALGTDTQYFGPGTRLTVL.